A single sample is the source of the 13 T cell receptor beta chains below, sequenced in a study of identical twins. TCRdb re-called the 5' RACE reads with MiXCR, one entry per CDR3 protein. The sample has about 1.7 million distinct CDR3 sequences; less than 35% are singletons. The specimen was cord blood. The origin of the receptors is a newborn girl in good health.

The chain couples TRBV20-1 to TRBJ2-3, with TRBD2 identical over 13 bases. This CDR3 has 16 residues. V trimming: 5 bases; J trimming: 2 bases; junction bases outside the gene matches: 7. Germline CDR1 reads DFQATT; CDR2 reads SNEGSKA (reference sequence). CDR3 loop: CSAYPTSGGPTDTQYF. The DNA for the CDR3 is TGCAGTGCTTACCCGACTAGCGGGGGGCCCACAGATACGCAGTATTTT.

This clonotype has a count of ten or more. The DNA for the CDR3 is TGTGCCAGCAAAGTGACCCAGTACTTC. Translated: CASKVTQYF. V and J are TRBV27 and TRBJ2-5; D is ambiguous. This CDR3 region has 9 residues. The germline V and J ends were trimmed by 7 bases and 7 bases, with 4 bases remaining between them. The V gene's germline CDR1 is MNHEY and CDR2 SMNVEV (reference sequence).

This clonotype was recorded a few times. At one boundary the junction diverges from the germline segment, which might be a read error. This sequence joins TRBV7-7 and TRBJ2-1; TRBD2 agrees at 11 bases. CDR3 length: 17 amino acids. Germline assignment: CDR1 SSHAT and CDR2 FNYEAQ (reference sequence). The CDR3 loop reads CASSLALSGRADNEQFF. In nucleotides, the CDR3 is TGTGCTAGCAGCTTAGCTCTTAGCGGGAGGGCCGACAATGAGCAGTTCTTC.

V is TRBV5-1 and J is TRBJ2-1, with a weak D call TRBD2 (6 bases). Germline values: CDR1 SGHRS, CDR2 YFSETQ. This CDR3 has 14 residues. The V end was cut by 4 bases, the J end by 5 bases, with 13 bases between. Written as DNA, the CDR3 is TGCGCCAGCAGCGCATGGGGGGTCCACAATGAGCAGTTCTTC. Translated: CASSAWGVHNEQFF.

This clonotype was observed a handful of times. The chain is built from TRBV6-2 or TRBV6-3 and TRBJ2-3; possible D gene TRBD2, 7 bases. Trimming took 0 bases from V and 2 from J, leaving 18 bases between them. This CDR3 comprises 18 residues. CDR1 and CDR2 from the germline V gene are MNHEY and SVGEGT. CDR3 in amino acids: CASSYSIPGGGATDTQYF. Written as DNA, the CDR3 is TGTGCCAGCAGTTACTCCATACCCGGCGGGGGCGCCACAGATACGCAGTATTTT.

This clonotype was recorded at least ten times. The gene calls are TRBV20-1 and TRBJ2-7; TRBD2 matches at 7 bases. Germline CDR1 reads DFQATT; CDR2 reads SNEGSKA (reference sequence). The CDR3 loop spans 14 amino acids. J lost 4 bases, V lost 0 bases, and 6 bases had no gene match. The CDR3 loop reads CSARDTSAAYEQYF. In DNA form, the CDR3 reads TGCAGTGCTAGAGATACTAGCGCCGCTTACGAGCAGTACTTC.

This chain joins TRBV7-9 and TRBJ2-3; D remains ambiguous. CDR3 size: 13 residues. V lost 5 bases and J lost 11, with 17 bases in between. CDR1 SEHNR and CDR2 FQNEAQ come from the germline V gene (reference sequence). The CDR3 here is CASSPSTRSGQYF. Here the CDR3 DNA reads TGTGCCAGCAGCCCCAGCACGCGGAGTGGGCAGTATTTT.

The chain employs TRBV6-1 and TRBJ1-2; D is possibly TRBD1 (5 bases). The CDR3 covers 14 residues. The germline gives CDR1 MNHNS, CDR2 SASEGT. V lost 10 bases and J lost 4, with 19 bases in between. The CDR3 bases are TGTGCCACCCAATATGGGGGGACGGGCTATGGCTACACCTTC. Its protein is CATQYGGTGYGYTF.

This clonotype was observed a handful of times. At one end, the junction sequence differs from germline, possibly due to a read error. The rearrangement links TRBV20-1 to TRBJ1-4, with 8 nucleotides matching TRBD1. Germline CDR1 reads DFQATT; CDR2 reads SNEGSKA (reference sequence). The CDR3 runs to 14 residues. The CDR3: CSARAGGPNEKLFF. For the CDR3, the DNA is TGCAGTGCGAGAGCAGGGGGCCCTAATGAAAAACTGTTTTTT.

This clonotype showed up just once. This chain uses TRBV7-2 with TRBJ2-1; 9 positions agree with TRBD1. TRBJ2-7 explains the end of the DNA better; the J call may be wrong. This CDR3 is 15 amino acids long. CDR1 is SGHTA, CDR2 FQGNSA, per germline. The CDR3 region has the DNA TGTGCCAGCAGCCGGGACAGGGATTCCTACAATGAGCAGTACTTC. Translating it yields CASSRDRDSYNEQYF.

This clonotype was counted only a few times. CDR3 amino acids: CSCEWGAEYNEQFF. The CDR3 DNA reads TGCAGCTGCGAATGGGGGGCGGAATACAATGAGCAGTTCTTC. The V gene is TRBV29-1, the J gene TRBJ2-1; D tentatively fits TRBD1 or TRBD2 (6 bases each). Germline values: CDR1 SQVTM, CDR2 ANQGSEA. There are 14 residues in the CDR3. The V end lost 8 bases, the J end lost 4 bases, and 18 bases lay between the germline ends.

This clonotype was seen only a few times. This chain joins TRBV3-1 and TRBJ2-3; 7 bases are a match to TRBD1. CDR1 and CDR2 from the germline V gene are LGHDT and YNNKEL (reference sequence). The CDR3 has 16 residues. The J segment lost 3 bases and the V segment lost 1 base, leaving 7 bases of the junction unmatched. CDR3 sequence (DNA): TGTGCCAGCAGCCAAGGGATCGCAGGGGGTACAGATACGCAGTATTTT. Translation: CASSQGIAGGTDTQYF.

In this sample, this clonotype turned up a few times. The rearrangement joins TRBV25-1 to TRBJ2-2, with 8 bases fitting TRBD1. Germline V gene sequence: CDR1 MGHDK, CDR2 SYGVNS. V lost 5 bases, J lost 3 bases, and 2 bases stayed unmatched. This CDR3 has 14 amino acids. CDR3 sequence (DNA): TGTGCCAGCAGTTTGACAGGGGACACCGGGGAGCTGTTTTTT. Its protein product is CASSLTGDTGELFF.